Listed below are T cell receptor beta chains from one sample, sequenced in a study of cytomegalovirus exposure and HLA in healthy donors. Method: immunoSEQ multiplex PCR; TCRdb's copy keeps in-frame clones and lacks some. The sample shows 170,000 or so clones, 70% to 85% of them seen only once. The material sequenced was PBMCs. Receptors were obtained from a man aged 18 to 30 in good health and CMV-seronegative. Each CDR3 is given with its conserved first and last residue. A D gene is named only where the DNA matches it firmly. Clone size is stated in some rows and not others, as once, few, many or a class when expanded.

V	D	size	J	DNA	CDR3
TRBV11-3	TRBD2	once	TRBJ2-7	TGTGCCAGCAGCCCCGGGACTAGCGGAGCCTACGAGCAGTACTTC	CASSPGTSGAYEQYF
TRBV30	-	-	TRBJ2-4	TGTGCCTCGAAAGACACCCGGAACCCGTCCCTTTTAGCCAAAAACATTCAGTACTTC	CASKDTRNPSLLAKNIQYF
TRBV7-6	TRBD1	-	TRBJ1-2	TGTGCCAGCAGCCTGTCCCCGGGACAGGGGGTTGGCTACACCTTC	CASSLSPGQGVGYTF
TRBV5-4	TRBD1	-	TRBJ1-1	TGTGCCAGCAGCTTTGACAGGGGGATTCTCGCTTTCTTT	CASSFDRGILAFF
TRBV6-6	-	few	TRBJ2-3	TGTGCCAGCAGTTACTACAGCTACACAGATACGCAGTATTTT	CASSYYSYTDTQYF
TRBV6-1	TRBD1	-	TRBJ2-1	TGTGCCAGCAGTGGACAGGGGAGTAACAATGAGCAGTTCTTC	CASSGQGSNNEQFF
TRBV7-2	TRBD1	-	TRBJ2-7	TGTGCCAGCAAAGACAGGGCAACCTACGAGCAGTACTTC	CASKDRATYEQYF
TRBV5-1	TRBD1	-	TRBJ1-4	TGCGCCAGCAGCTTTGAACAGGGGCCGGCGGGTGAAAAACTGTTTTTT	CASSFEQGPAGEKLFF
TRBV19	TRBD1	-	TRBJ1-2	TGTGCCAGTAGTCCGCCCGGGACAGTCTATGGCTACACCTTC	CASSPPGTVYGYTF
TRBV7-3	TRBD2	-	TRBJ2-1	TGTGCCAGCAGCTCCGCGGGGGGAGGTAGCTCCTACAATGAGCAGTTCTTC	CASSSAGGGSSYNEQFF
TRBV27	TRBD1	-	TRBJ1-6	TGTGCCAGCAGCCGAAAGGGACAGGGGCGGAATAATTCACCCCTCCACTTT	CASSRKGQGRNNSPLHF
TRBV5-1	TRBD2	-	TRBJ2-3	TGCGCCAGCAGCCGGGACGGGGGGGATACGCAGTATTTT	CASSRDGGDTQYF
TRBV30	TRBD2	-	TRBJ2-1	TGTGCCTGGAGACTAGCGGGTAATGAGCAGTTCTTC	CAWRLAGNEQFF
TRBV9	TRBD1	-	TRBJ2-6	TGTGCCAGCAGCTCTCACCGGGACAGGGCTGGGGCCAACGTCCTGACTTTC	CASSSHRDRAGANVLTF
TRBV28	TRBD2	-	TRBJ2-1	TGTGCCAGCAGTCCGGGACTAGCGTCCTACAATGAGCAGTTCTTC	CASSPGLASYNEQFF
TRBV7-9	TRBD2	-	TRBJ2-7	TGTGCCAGCAGCTTAACCCCTAGCGGGAGGGCCTACGAGCAGTACTTC	CASSLTPSGRAYEQYF
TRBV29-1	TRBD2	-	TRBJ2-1	TGCAGCGCAACCGGACTAGCGGGGGGGTTTGAGCAGTTCTTC	CSATGLAGGFEQFF
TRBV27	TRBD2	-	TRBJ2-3	TGTGCCAGCAGTTTGTCCGGGACTAGCGCGTACACAGATACGCAGTATTTT	CASSLSGTSAYTDTQYF
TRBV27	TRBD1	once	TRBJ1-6	TGTGCCAGCAGCCACACCCCCGGGACAGAATATCTGCCCCTCCACTTT	CASSHTPGTEYLPLHF
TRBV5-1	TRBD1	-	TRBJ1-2	TGCGCCAGCAGCTTGGGACAGGGCACCGGCTGGGGCTACACCTTC	CASSLGQGTGWGYTF
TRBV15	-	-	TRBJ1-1	TGTGCCACCAGCAGAGAATTCGGGAACACTGAAGCTTTCTTT	CATSREFGNTEAFF
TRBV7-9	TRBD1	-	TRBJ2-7	TGTGCCAGCAGCTCCGGGACAGGTGGAGAGCAGTACTTC	CASSSGTGGEQYF
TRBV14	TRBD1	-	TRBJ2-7	TGTGCCAGCAGCCCGGGACAGGGTCGCGAGCAGTACTTC	CASSPGQGREQYF
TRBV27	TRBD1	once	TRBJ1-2	TGTGCCAGCAGTCCTCGGACAGGCGGCTACACCTTC	CASSPRTGGYTF
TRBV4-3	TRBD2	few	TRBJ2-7	TGCGCCAGCAGCCAAGATCGGGGGGGCTACGAGCAGTACTTC	CASSQDRGGYEQYF
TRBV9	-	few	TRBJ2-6	TGTGCCAGCAGCGTAGTAGGGAGTAACTCTGGGGCCAACGTCCTGACTTTC	CASSVVGSNSGANVLTF
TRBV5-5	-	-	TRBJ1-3	TGTGCCAGCAGCCGACCAGGGTTCTCTGGAAACACCATATATTTT	CASSRPGFSGNTIYF
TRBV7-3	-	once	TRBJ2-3	TGTGCCAGCAGAGATGGCGGCTCAGATACGCAGTATTTT	CASRDGGSDTQYF
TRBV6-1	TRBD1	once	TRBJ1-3	TGTGCCAGCAGTGCGGGACAGGGCTACACCATATATTTT	CASSAGQGYTIYF
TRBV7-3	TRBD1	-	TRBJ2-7	TGTGCCAGCAGCCCAGGGGGCACCGGGACAGCCTTTTACTTC	CASSPGGTGTAFYF
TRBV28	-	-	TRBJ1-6	TGTGCCAGCAGCATGGACAGAGAAAATTCACCCCTCCACTTT	CASSMDRENSPLHF
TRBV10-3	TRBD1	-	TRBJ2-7	TGTGCCATCAGTGAGTCCGGGACAGTAATCTACGAGCAGTACTTC	CAISESGTVIYEQYF
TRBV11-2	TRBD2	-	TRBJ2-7	TGTGCCAGCAGCTATGAGCGGGGACGCTCCTACGAGCAGTACTTC	CASSYERGRSYEQYF
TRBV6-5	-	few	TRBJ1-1	TGTGCCAGCAGGCGGAGACCAGGGGACACTGAAGCTTTCTTT	CASRRRPGDTEAFF
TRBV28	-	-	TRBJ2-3	TGTGCCAGCAGCACTCTAGCTGGTACGCAGTATTTT	CASSTLAGTQYF
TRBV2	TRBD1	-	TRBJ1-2	TGTGCCAGCAACTCGGACAGGGGCTATGGCTACACCTTC	CASNSDRGYGYTF
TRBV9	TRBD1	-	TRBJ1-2	TGTGCCAGCAGCGTAAGCGGGACAGGGCTCTCTAACTATGGCTACACCTTC	CASSVSGTGLSNYGYTF
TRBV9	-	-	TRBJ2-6	TGTGCCAGCAGCGTAGCCGGGACTGGGGCCAACGTCCTGACTTTC	CASSVAGTGANVLTF
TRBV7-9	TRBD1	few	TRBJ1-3	TGTGCCAGCAGCCCACGCGACAGGGGTGGCGGAAACACCATATATTTT	CASSPRDRGGGNTIYF
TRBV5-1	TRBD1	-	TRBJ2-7	TGCGCCAGCAGCTTGGGGGGACAGGGTCTAAAAGAGCAGTACTTC	CASSLGGQGLKEQYF
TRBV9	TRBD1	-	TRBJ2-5	TGTGCCAGCAGTAGGGGTAGGTCGTTACAGGGGATCCAAGAGACCCAGTACTTC	CASSRGRSLQGIQETQYF
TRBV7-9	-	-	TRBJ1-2	TGTGCCAGCAGCTTAGGCGGGGTCCCCCAGGTTAGTGGCTACACCTTC	CASSLGGVPQVSGYTF
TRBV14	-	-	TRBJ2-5	TGTGCCAGCACCCAAGGATCGGGGGGCCCGAAGACCCAGTACTTC	CASTQGSGGPKTQYF